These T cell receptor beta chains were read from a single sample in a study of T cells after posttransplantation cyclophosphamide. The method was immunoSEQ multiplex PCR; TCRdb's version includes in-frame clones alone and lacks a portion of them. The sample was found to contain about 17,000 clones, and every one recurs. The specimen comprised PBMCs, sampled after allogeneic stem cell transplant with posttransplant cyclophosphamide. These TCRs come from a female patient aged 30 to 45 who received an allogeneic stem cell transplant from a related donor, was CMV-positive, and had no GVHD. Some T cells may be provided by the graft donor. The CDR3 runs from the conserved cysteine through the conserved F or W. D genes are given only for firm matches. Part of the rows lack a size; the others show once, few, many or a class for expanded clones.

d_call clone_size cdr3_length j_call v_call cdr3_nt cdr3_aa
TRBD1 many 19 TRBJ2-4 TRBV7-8 TGTGCCAGCAGCCGGGACAGTCCCAGAGAAAGCCTAGCCAAAAACATTCAGTACTTC CASSRDSPRESLAKNIQYF
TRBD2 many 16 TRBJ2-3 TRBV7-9 TGTGCCAGCACTTGGACTAGCGGGAGGGTCACAGATACGCAGTATTTT CASTWTSGRVTDTQYF
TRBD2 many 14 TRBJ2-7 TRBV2 TGTGCCAGCAAGGAGGGGACTAGCGATTACGAGCAGTACTTC CASKEGTSDYEQYF
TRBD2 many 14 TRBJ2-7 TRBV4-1 TGCGCCAGCAGCCAACTAGCGGGACCCTACGAGCAGTACTTC CASSQLAGPYEQYF
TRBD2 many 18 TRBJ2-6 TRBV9 TGTGCCAGCAGCGAGAGACTAGCGGCCTTTTCTGGGGCCAACGTCCTGACTTTC CASSERLAAFSGANVLTF
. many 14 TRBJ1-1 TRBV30 TGTGCCTGGAGTGTAGAAAGCATGAACACTGAAGCTTTCTTT CAWSVESMNTEAFF
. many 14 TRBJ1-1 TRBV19 TGTGCCAGTAGGTCTAACACAGGCAACACTGAAGCTTTCTTT CASRSNTGNTEAFF
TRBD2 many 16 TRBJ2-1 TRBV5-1 TGCGCCAGCAGCTTGGGTTCTAGCGGGAGTGGCAATGAGCAGTTCTTC CASSLGSSGSGNEQFF
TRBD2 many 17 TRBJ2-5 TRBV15 TGTGCCACCAGCAGAGATACGGGACTAGAGGGAGGAGAGACCCAGTACTTC CATSRDTGLEGGETQYF
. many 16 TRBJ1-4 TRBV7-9 TGTGCCAGCAGCTTAGGGGACACGCGGCGGCAAGAAAAACTGTTTTTT CASSLGDTRRQEKLFF
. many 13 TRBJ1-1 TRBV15 TGTGCCACCAGCAGTCACAGGTGGACTGAAGCTTTCTTT CATSSHRWTEAFF
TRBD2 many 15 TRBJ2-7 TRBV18 TGTGCCAGCTCACCACCGTCTAGCGGGACCCACGAGCAGTACTTC CASSPPSSGTHEQYF
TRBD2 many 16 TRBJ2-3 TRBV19 TGTGCCAGTAGTATCCTAGCGGGACGACACACAGATACGCAGTATTTT CASSILAGRHTDTQYF
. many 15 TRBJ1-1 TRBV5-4 TGTGCCAGCAGCTTGGCCGGTGGGGGGTTGACTGAAGCTTTCTTT CASSLAGGGLTEAFF
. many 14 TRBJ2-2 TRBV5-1 TGCGCCAGCAGCTTGGGGAGTAATACCGGGGAGCTGTTTTTT CASSLGSNTGELFF
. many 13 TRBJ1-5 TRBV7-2 TGTGCCAGCAGCCCCGGGATATATCAGCCCCAGCATTTT CASSPGIYQPQHF
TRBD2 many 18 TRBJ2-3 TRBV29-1 TGCAGCGTCTATTTTACCGGGACTAGCGGGTTCCCATCAGATACGCAGTATTTT CSVYFTGTSGFPSDTQYF
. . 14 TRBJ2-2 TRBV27 TGTGCCAGCAGTTTCCTTTATTCGACCGGGGAGCTGTTTTTT CASSFLYSTGELFF
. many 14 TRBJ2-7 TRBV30 TGTGCCTGGAGTAAAGCGGTCGGCTACTACGAGCAGTACTTC CAWSKAVGYYEQYF
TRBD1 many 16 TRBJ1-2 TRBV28 TGTGCCAGCAGTCCCCTCGGACAGGGAGGAGGGTATGGCTACACCTTC CASSPLGQGGGYGYTF
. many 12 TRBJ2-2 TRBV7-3 TGTGCCAGCAGCTTGTTCGGCGGGGAGCTGTTTTTT CASSLFGGELFF
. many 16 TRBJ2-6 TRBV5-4 TGTGCCAGCAGCTATTCAAGAGGCTCTGGGGCCAACGTCCTGACTTTC CASSYSRGSGANVLTF
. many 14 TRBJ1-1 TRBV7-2 TGTGCCAGCAGCTTAGGGGGGGGGAACACTGAAGCTTTCTTT CASSLGGGNTEAFF
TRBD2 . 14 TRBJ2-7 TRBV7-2 TGTGCCAGCAGCTTAGCCCGACTAGCTTACGAGCAGTACTTC CASSLARLAYEQYF
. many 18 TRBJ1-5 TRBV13 TGTGCCAGCAGCTTAGGATCTACAGCGGTATATAGCAATCAGCCCCAGCATTTT CASSLGSTAVYSNQPQHF
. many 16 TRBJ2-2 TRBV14 TGTGCCAGCAGCCAACCCCGACAGGATTTCACCGGGGAGCTGTTTTTT CASSQPRQDFTGELFF
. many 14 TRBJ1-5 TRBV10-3 TGTGCCATCAGTGAGGGCGGATTCAATCAGCCCCAGCATTTT CAISEGGFNQPQHF
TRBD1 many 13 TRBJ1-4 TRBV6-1 TGTGCCAGCATCCAGGGGGTAGATGAAAAACTGTTTTTT CASIQGVDEKLFF
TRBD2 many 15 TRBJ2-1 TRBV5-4 TGTGCCAGCAGACTCTTAGCGGGAGGGCGGGGTGAGCAGTTCTTC CASRLLAGGRGEQFF
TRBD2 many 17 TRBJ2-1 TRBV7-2 TGTGCCAGCAGCTTGGCTGGGACTAGCGGGACGGGGCATGAGCAGTTCTTC CASSLAGTSGTGHEQFF
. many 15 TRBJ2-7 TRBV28 TGTGCCAGCAGTTTAAGTTTTGCAGGGGCCTACGAGCAGTACTTC CASSLSFAGAYEQYF
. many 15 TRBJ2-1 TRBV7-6 TGTGCCAGCAGCCTCACCTCCGGGTGGCTTAATGAGCAGTTCTTC CASSLTSGWLNEQFF
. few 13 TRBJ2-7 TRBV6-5 TGTGCCAGCAGTTACTCAAGAACCTACGAGCAGTACTTC CASSYSRTYEQYF
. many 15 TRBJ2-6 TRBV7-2 TGTGCCAGCAACTTAGGTCGGGCTGGGGCCAACGTCCTGACTTTC CASNLGRAGANVLTF
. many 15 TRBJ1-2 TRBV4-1 TGCGCCAGCAGCCAAGTACGTTCAGCTAACTATGGCTACACCTTC CASSQVRSANYGYTF
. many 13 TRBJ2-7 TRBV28 TGTGCCAGCAGCCGACAGGACCTTTACGAGCAGTACTTC CASSRQDLYEQYF
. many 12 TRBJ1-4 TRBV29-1 TGCAGCGTTGGATGGCTTCCTGGAAAACTGTTTTTT CSVGWLPGKLFF
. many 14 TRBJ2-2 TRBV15 TGTGCCACCAGCGAGGAGTTGAACACCGGGGAGCTGTTTTTT CATSEELNTGELFF
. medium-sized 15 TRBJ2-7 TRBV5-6 TGTGCCAGCAGCTTGGGTGGGACTTCCCTTACTAGGCAGTACTTC CASSLGGTSLTRQYF
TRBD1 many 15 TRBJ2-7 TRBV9 TGTGCCAGCAGCGTAGGGGGAAGGGGGCGAGACGAGCAGTACTTC CASSVGGRGRDEQYF
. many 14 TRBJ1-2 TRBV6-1 TGTGCCAGCAGTGAAGGTCCGGTTAACTATGGCTACACCTTC CASSEGPVNYGYTF
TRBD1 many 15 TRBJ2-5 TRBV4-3 TGCGCCAGCAGCCAGGGACAGGCGACCCAAGAGACCCAGTACTTC CASSQGQATQETQYF
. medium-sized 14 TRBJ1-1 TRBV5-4 TGTGCCAGCAGCTTGAATGTTGCGTGGACTGAAGCTTTCTTT CASSLNVAWTEAFF